This TCR beta chain stems from a study of shared clonotypes between healthy human individuals. Study-wide results and caveats: Naive subsets, compared against memory subsets, generally had larger estimated richness values.

The CDR3 covers 15 residues. Germline CDR1 is MNHNS and CDR2 is SASEGT. V lost 8 bases, J lost 0 bases, and 16 bases lay in between. It was about 180 ng DNA, approximately 30,000 T cell genomes, that sorted-subset replicate PCRs used. Clones were read by immunoSEQ multiplex PCR, and TCRdb kept only the in-frame ones, dropping some. Among around 1.5 million clones, approximately 98% were seen once, and the ten largest hold roughly 0.45%. Turning to this clone: Its antigen remains unknown.

The TCR originated in a man aged 30-40 years in good health. The source material was naive CD4+ T cells sorted from blood. Described subset: CD45RA+ positively selected. V and J are TRBV6-1 and TRBJ1-1; D ambiguous. The CDR3 sequence is CASLGSEFMNTEAFF. CDR3 DNA: TGTGCCAGCCTGGGGAGCGAATTCATGAACACTGAAGCTTTCTTT.